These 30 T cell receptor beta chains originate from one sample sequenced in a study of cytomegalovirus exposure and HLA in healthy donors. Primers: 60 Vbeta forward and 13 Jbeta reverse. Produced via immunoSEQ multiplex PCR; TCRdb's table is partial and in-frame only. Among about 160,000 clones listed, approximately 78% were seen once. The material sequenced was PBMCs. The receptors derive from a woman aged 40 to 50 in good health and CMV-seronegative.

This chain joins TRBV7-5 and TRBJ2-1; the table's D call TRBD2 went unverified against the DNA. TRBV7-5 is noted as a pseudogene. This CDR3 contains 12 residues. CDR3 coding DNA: TGTGTCAGAAGCGAGAGGAAGAATGAGCAGTTCTTC. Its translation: CVRSERKNEQFF.

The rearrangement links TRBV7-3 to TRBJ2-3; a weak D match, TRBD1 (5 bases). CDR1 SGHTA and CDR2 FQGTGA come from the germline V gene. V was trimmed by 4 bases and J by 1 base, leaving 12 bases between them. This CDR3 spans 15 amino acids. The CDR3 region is CASSWGGSGTDTQYF. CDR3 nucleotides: TGTGCCAGCAGCTGGGGCGGAAGCGGCACAGATACGCAGTATTTT.

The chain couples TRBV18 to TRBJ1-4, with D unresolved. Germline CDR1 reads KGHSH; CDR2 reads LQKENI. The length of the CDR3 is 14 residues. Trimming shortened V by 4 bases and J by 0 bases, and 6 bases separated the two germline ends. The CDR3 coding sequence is TGTGCCAGCTCACGGACTACAACTAATGAAAAACTGTTTTTT. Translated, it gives CASSRTTTNEKLFF.

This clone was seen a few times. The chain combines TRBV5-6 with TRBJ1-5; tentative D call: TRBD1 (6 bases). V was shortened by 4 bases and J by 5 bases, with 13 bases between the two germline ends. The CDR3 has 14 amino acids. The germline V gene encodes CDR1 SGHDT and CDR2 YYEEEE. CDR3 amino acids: CASSVRGRDQPQHF. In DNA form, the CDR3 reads TGTGCCAGCAGCGTCAGGGGCCGCGATCAGCCCCAGCATTTT.

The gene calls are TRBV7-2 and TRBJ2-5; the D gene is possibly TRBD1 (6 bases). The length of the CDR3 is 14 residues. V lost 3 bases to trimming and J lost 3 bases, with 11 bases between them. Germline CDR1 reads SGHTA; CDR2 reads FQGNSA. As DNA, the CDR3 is TGTGCCAGCAGCTTGGGACACCTTAAAGAGACCCAGTACTTC. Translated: CASSLGHLKETQYF.

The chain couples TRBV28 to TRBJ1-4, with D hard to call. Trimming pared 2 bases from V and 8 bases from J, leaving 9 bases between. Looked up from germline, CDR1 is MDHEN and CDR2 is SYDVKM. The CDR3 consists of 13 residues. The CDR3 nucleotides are TGTGCCAGCAGTTTACCAAGGAGAGAAAAACTGTTTTTT. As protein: CASSLPRREKLFF.

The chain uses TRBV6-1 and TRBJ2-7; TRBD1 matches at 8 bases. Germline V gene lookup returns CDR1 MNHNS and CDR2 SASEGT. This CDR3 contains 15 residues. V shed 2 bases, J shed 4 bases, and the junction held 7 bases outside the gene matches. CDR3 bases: TGTGCCAGCAGTGAACTTTCAGGGGGCTTATACGAGCAGTACTTC. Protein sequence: CASSELSGGLYEQYF.

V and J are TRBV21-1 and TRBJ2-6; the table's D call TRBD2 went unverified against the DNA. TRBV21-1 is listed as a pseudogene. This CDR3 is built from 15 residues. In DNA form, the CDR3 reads TGTGCCAGCAGCAAAGGGAGCTCTGGGGCCAACGTCCTGACTTTC. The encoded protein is CASSKGSSGANVLTF.

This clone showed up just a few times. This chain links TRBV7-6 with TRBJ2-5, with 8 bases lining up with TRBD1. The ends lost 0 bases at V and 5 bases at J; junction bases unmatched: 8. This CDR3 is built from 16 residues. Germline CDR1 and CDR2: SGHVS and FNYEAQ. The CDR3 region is CASSLASQGAGETQYF. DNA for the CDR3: TGTGCCAGCAGCTTAGCTTCTCAGGGGGCCGGGGAGACCCAGTACTTC.

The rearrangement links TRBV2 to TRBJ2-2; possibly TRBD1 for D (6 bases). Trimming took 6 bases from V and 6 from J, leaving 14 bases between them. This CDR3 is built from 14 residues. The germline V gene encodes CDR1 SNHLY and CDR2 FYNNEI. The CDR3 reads CASRSGQHSGELFF. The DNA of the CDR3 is TGTGCCAGCAGGTCCGGACAGCACTCCGGGGAGCTGTTTTTT.

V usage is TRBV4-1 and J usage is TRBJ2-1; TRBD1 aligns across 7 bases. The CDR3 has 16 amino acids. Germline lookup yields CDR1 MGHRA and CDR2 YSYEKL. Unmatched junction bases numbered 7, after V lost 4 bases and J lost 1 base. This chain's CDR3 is CASSRAGTASYNEQFF. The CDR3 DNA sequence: TGCGCCAGCAGCCGAGCCGGGACAGCGTCCTACAATGAGCAGTTCTTC.

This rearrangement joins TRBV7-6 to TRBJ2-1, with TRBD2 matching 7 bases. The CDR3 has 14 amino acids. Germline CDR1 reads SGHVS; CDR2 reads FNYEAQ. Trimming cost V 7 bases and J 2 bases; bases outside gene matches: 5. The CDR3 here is CASTDRGAYNEQFF. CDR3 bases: TGTGCCAGCACCGATCGGGGGGCCTACAATGAGCAGTTCTTC. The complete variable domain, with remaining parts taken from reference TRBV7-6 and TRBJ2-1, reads GAGVSQSPRYKVTKRGQDVALRCDPISGHVSLYWYRQALGQGPEFLTYFNYEAQQDKSGLPNDRFSAERPEGSISTLTIQRTEQRDSAMYRCASTDRGAYNEQFFGPGTRLTVL.

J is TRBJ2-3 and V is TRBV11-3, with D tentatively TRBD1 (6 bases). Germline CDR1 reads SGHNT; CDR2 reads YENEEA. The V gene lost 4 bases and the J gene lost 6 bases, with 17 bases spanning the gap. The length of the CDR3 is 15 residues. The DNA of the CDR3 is TGTGCCAGCAGCTCTCAGGGACATCAGGCTGATACGCAGTATTTT. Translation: CASSSQGHQADTQYF. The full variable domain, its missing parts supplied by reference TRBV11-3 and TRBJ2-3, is EAGVVQSPRYKIIEKKQPVAFWCNPISGHNTLYWYLQNLGQGPELLIRYENEEAVDDSQLPKDRFSAERLKGVDSTLKIQPAELGDSAVYLCASSSQGHQADTQYFGPGTRLTVL.

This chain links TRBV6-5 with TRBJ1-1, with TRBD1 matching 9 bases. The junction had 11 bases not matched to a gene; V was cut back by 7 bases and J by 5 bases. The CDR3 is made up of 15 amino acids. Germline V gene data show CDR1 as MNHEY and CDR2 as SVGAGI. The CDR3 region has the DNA TGTGCCAGCAACTGGGGACAGGGAAGAGAGACTGAAGCTTTCTTT. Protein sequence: CASNWGQGRETEAFF.

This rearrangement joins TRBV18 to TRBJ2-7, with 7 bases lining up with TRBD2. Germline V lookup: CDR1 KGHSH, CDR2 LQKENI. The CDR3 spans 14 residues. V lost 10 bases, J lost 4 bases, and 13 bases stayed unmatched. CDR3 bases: TGTGCCACCTCCCGGGGGGTTCTTACTTACGAGCAGTACTTC. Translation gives CATSRGVLTYEQYF.

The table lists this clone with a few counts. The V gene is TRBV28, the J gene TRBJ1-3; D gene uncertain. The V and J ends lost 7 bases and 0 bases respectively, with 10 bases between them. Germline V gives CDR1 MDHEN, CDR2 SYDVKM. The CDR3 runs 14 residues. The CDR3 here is CASTLRGSGNTIYF. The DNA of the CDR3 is TGTGCCAGCACCCTACGAGGCTCTGGAAACACCATATATTTT.

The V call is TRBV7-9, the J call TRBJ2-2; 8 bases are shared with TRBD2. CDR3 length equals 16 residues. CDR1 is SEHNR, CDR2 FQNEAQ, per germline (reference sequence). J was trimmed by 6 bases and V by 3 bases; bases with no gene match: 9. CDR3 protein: CASSLSGTRIPGELFF. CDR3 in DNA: TGTGCCAGCAGCTTGTCCGGGACTAGAATCCCCGGGGAGCTGTTTTTT.

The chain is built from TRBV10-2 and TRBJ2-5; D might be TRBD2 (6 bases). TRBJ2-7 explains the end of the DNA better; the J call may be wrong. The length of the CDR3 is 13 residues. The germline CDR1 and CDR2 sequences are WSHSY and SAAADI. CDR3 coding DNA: TGCGCCAGCTTTTTCATTGGAGGGTACGAGCAGTACTTC. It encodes CASFFIGGYEQYF.

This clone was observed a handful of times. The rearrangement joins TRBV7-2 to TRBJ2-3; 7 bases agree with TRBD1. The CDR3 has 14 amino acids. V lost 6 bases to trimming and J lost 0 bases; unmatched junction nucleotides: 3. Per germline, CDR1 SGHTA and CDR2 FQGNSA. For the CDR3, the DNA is TGTGCCAGCAGACGGGGACAGAGCACAGATACGCAGTATTTT. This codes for CASRRGQSTDTQYF. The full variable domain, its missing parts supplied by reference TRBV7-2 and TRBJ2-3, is GAGVSQSPSNKVTEKGKDVELRCDPISGHTALYWYRQSLGQGLEFLIYFQGNSAPDKSGLPSDRFSAERTGGSVSTLTIQRTQQEDSAVYLCASRRGQSTDTQYFGPGTRLTVL.

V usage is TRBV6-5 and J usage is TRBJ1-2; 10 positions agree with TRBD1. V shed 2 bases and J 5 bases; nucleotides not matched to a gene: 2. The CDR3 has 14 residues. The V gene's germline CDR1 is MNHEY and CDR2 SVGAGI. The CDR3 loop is CASSYGTGVYGYTF. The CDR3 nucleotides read TGTGCCAGCAGTTACGGGACAGGGGTATATGGCTACACCTTC.

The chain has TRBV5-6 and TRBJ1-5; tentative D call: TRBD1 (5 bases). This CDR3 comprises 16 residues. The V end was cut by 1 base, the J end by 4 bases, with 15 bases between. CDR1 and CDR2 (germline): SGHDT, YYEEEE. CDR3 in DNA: TGTGCCAGCAGCTTGTATACGGGGGGGGTGAATCAGCCCCAGCATTTT. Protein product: CASSLYTGGVNQPQHF. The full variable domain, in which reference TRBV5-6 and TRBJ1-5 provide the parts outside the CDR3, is DAGVTQSPTHLIKTRGQQVTLRCSPKSGHDTVSWYQQALGQGPQFIFQYYEEEERQRGNFPDRFSGHQFPNYSSELNVNALLLGDSALYLCASSLYTGGVNQPQHFGDGTRLSIL.

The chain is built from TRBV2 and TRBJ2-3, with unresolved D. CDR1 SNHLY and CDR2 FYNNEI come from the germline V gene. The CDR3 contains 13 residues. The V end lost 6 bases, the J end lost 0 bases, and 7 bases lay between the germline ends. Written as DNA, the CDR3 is TGTGCCAGCAGACAGCTTAGCACAGATACGCAGTATTTT. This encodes CASRQLSTDTQYF.

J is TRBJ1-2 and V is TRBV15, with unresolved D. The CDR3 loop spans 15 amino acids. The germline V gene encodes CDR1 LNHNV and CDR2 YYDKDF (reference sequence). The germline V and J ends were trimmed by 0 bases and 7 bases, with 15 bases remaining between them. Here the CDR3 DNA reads TGTGCCACCAGCAGAGATTATAGCAAAAGGCCTGGCTACACCTTC. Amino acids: CATSRDYSKRPGYTF.

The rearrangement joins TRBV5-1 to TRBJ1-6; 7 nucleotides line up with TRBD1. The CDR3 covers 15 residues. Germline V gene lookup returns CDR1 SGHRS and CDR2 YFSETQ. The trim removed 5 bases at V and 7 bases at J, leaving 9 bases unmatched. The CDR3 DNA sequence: TGCGCCAGCAGTAGCCCGGGACAGAAGAATTCACCCCTCCACTTT. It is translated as CASSSPGQKNSPLHF.

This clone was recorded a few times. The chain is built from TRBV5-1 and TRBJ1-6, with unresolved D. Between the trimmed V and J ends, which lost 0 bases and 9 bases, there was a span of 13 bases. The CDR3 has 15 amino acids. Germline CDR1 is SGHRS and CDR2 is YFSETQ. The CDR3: CASSLGAAGSSPLHF. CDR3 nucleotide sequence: TGCGCCAGCAGCTTGGGAGCGGCGGGCAGTTCACCCCTCCACTTT.

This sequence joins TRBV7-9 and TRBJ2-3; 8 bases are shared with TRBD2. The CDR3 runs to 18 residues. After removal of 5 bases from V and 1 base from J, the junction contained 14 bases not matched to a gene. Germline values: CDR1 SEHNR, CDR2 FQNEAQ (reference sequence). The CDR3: CASSPLRFWRGGTDTQYF. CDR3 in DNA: TGTGCCAGCAGCCCCCTGAGGTTCTGGCGGGGGGGCACAGATACGCAGTATTTT.

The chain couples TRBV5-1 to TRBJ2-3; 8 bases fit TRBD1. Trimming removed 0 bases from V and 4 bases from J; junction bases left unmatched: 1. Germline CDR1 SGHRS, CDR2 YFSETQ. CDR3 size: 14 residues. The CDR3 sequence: CASSLGQGSDTQYF. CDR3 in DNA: TGCGCCAGCAGCTTGGGACAGGGGTCAGATACGCAGTATTTT.

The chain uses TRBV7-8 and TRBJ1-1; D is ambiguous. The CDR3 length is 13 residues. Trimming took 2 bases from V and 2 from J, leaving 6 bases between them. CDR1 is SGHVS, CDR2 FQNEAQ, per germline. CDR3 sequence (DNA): TGTGCCAGCAGCTTAACCCTAAACACTGAAGCTTTCTTT. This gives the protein CASSLTLNTEAFF.

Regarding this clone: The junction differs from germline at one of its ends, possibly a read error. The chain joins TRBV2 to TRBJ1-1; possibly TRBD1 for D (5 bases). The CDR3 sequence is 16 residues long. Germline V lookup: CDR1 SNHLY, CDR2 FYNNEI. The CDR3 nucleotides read TGTGCTAGCAGTGAATTTCCCACACAGACGGGGGTGGAAGCTTTCTTT. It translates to CASSEFPTQTGVEAFF.

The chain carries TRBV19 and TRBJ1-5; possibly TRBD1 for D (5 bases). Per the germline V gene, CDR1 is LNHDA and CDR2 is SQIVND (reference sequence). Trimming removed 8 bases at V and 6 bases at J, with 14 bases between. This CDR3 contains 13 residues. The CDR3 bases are TGTGCCAGTGCCGCGGGACCCTTTCAGCCCCAGCATTTT. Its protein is CASAAGPFQPQHF.